These 24 T cell receptor beta chains were all obtained from the same sample, sequenced in a study of blood T cell repertoires in COVID-19 (dated by TCRdb to the early 2020s). Library generation was performed with the immunoSEQ multiplex PCR assay. TCRdb stores this immuneACCESS table with in-frame sequences only. Part of the clones is absent; in the studies checked, under half of the shortfall reflects unresolved V genes, and no reason is known for the rest. The sample table shows about 220,000 clones, and under 90% are seen once. The ten largest clones represent about 3.7% of the sample. The sequenced sample consisted of PBMCs or T cells enriched from blood (not recorded which). The source of these receptors is a woman in her sixties who had recovered from COVID-19.

The CDR3 sequence is CASSYQRLANYGYTF. The CDR3 bases are TGTGCCAGCAGTTATCAGCGGTTAGCTAACTATGGCTACACCTTC. The chain uses TRBV6-5 and TRBJ1-2; D uncertain. Germline V lookup: CDR1 MNHEY, CDR2 SVGAGI. The CDR3 spans 15 residues. Trimming shortened V by 3 bases and J by 0 bases, and 11 bases separated the two germline ends.

The chain uses TRBV19 and TRBJ2-1; tentative D call: TRBD2 (7 bases). Trimming took off 10 bases at V and 2 bases at J, with 12 bases between the two ends. This CDR3 has 13 amino acids. Per germline, CDR1 LNHDA and CDR2 SQIVND (reference sequence). The DNA for the CDR3 is TGTGCCACGCTCGGGGGGCCCTACAATGAGCAGTTCTTC. It translates to CATLGGPYNEQFF.

The chain employs TRBV7-2 and TRBJ1-2, with D perhaps matching TRBD1 (6 bases). This CDR3 comprises 17 residues. Per germline, CDR1 SGHTA and CDR2 FQGNSA. The germline V and J ends were trimmed by 0 bases and 0 bases, with 14 bases remaining between them. CDR3 sequence reads: CASSLAVRTASNYGYTF. CDR3 nucleotides: TGTGCCAGCAGCTTAGCTGTCCGGACAGCTTCTAACTATGGCTACACCTTC. Drawing the rest from reference TRBV7-2 and TRBJ1-2, the complete variable domain is GAGVSQSPSNKVTEKGKDVELRCDPISGHTALYWYRQSLGQGLEFLIYFQGNSAPDKSGLPSDRFSAERTGGSVSTLTIQRTQQEDSAVYLCASSLAVRTASNYGYTFGSGTRLTVV.

This chain joins TRBV6-5 and TRBJ2-5; TRBD2 might be the D (5 bases). V lost 6 bases and J lost 5, with 10 bases in between. The CDR3 sequence is 12 residues long. Per germline, CDR1 MNHEY and CDR2 SVGAGI. The CDR3 is CASSRRGETQYF. For the CDR3, the DNA is TGTGCCAGCAGCCGACGAGGGGAGACCCAGTACTTC.

This chain joins TRBV30 and TRBJ2-3, with D hard to call. The CDR3 runs 14 residues. Germline assignment: CDR1 GTSNPN and CDR2 SVGIG (reference sequence). Between the trimmed V and J ends, which lost 0 bases and 4 bases, there was a span of 11 bases. This CDR3 reads CAWSVLVPPDTQYF. The CDR3 region has the DNA TGTGCCTGGAGTGTACTGGTCCCCCCAGATACGCAGTATTTT.

J is TRBJ1-4 and V is TRBV5-4, with unresolved D. The CDR3 spans 14 residues. The germline CDR1 and CDR2 sequences are SGHNT and YYREEE (reference sequence). The V gene lost 0 bases and the J gene lost 4 bases, with 7 bases spanning the gap. The DNA for the CDR3 is TGTGCCAGCAGCTTGGGACAAGTTAATGAAAAACTGTTTTTT. Translation gives CASSLGQVNEKLFF.

This sequence joins TRBV7-2 and TRBJ2-7, with 8 bases identical to TRBD2. The germline CDR1 and CDR2 sequences are SGHTA and FQGNSA. Trimming cost V 2 bases and J 1 base; bases outside gene matches: 7. The CDR3 has 16 residues. The CDR3 DNA follows: TGTGCCAGCAGCTTACCCAGGACTAGCCATTCCTACGAGCAGTACTTC. This encodes CASSLPRTSHSYEQYF.

This clone appeared once. This chain links TRBV2 with TRBJ1-2, with D perhaps matching TRBD1 (6 bases). The germline gives CDR1 SNHLY, CDR2 FYNNEI. Trimming cost V 8 bases and J 4 bases, with 14 bases left between them. The CDR3 has 13 amino acids. The CDR3 coding sequence is TGTGCCAGCTCTCCAGGGGAGGGCTATGGCTACACCTTC. This gives the protein CASSPGEGYGYTF.

This rearrangement joins TRBV2 to TRBJ2-7, with a weak D call TRBD2 (6 bases). Germline loops: CDR1 SNHLY, CDR2 FYNNEI. V lost 7 bases and J lost 1, with 11 bases in between. The CDR3 covers 13 residues. The CDR3 bases are TGTGCCAGCATAGGGCGGGAATCCTACGAGCAGTACTTC. Its protein is CASIGRESYEQYF.

The chain employs TRBV7-2 and TRBJ2-2; perhaps TRBD1 as D (7 bases). Germline loops: CDR1 SGHTA, CDR2 FQGNSA. The CDR3 has 15 amino acids. V was shortened by 1 base and J by 7 bases, with 13 bases between the two germline ends. CDR3 nucleotides: TGTGCCAGCAGCTTAGATGCAGGGGGGAGCGGGGAGCTGTTTTTT. Residues: CASSLDAGGSGELFF. Looking up the rest from reference TRBV7-2 and TRBJ2-2 gives the full variable domain: GAGVSQSPSNKVTEKGKDVELRCDPISGHTALYWYRQSLGQGLEFLIYFQGNSAPDKSGLPSDRFSAERTGGSVSTLTIQRTQQEDSAVYLCASSLDAGGSGELFFGEGSRLTVL.

CDR3 sequence reads: CASRATSGGDQYF. DNA of the CDR3: TGTGCCAGCAGGGCGACTAGCGGGGGGGACCAGTACTTC. The rearrangement uses TRBV12-3 or TRBV12-4 and TRBJ2-5; 14 bases align to TRBD2. With V trimmed by 6 bases and J by 10 bases, 4 bases remained unmatched. The CDR3 totals 13 residues.

The chain couples TRBV5-1 to TRBJ1-6, with TRBD1 as a possible D gene (5 bases). V lost 4 bases to trimming and J lost 4 bases, with 18 bases between them. The CDR3 spans 17 residues. The germline V gene has CDR1 SGHRS and CDR2 YFSETQ. DNA for the CDR3: TGCGCCAGCAGCATGAACTTTCGGCAGGGTTATAATTCACCCCTCCACTTT. Its protein is CASSMNFRQGYNSPLHF.

The chain links TRBV5-1 to TRBJ2-2; the match to TRBD2 covers 13 bases. V lost 4 bases to trimming and J lost 7 bases; unmatched junction nucleotides: 10. The CDR3 loop spans 17 amino acids. The germline gives CDR1 SGHRS, CDR2 YFSETQ. The CDR3 DNA is TGCGCCAGCAGCCTCCGGACTAGCGGGAGTGGGATCGGGGAGCTGTTTTTT. Translated: CASSLRTSGSGIGELFF.

The chain combines TRBV9 with TRBJ2-2, with 9 bases that match TRBD2. CDR1 and CDR2 (germline): SGDLS, YYNGEE. CDR3 length: 16 residues. The ends lost 2 bases at V and 4 bases at J; junction bases unmatched: 6. The CDR3 DNA sequence: TGTGCCAGCAGCGTCGCGGGGGGGCCGAGCACCGGGGAGCTGTTTTTT. It is translated as CASSVAGGPSTGELFF.

The chain joins TRBV19 to TRBJ2-7, with TRBD1 matching over 9 bases. J was trimmed by 5 bases and V by 6 bases; bases with no gene match: 5. This CDR3 is built from 13 residues. The germline gives CDR1 LNHDA, CDR2 SQIVND (reference sequence). For the CDR3, the DNA is TGTGCCAGTAGCAAGGGACAGGGAAACGAGCAGTACTTC. The encoded protein is CASSKGQGNEQYF.

The chain employs TRBV27 and TRBJ2-5; perhaps TRBD1 as D (6 bases). Germline V gives CDR1 MNHEY, CDR2 SMNVEV (reference sequence). Trimming took off 5 bases at V and 5 bases at J, with 21 bases between the two ends. This CDR3 contains 16 residues. As DNA, the CDR3 is TGTGCCAGCAGTGCCTTAACAGGGTTTGAGACGGAGACCCAGTACTTC. Translated: CASSALTGFETETQYF.

The chain has TRBV19 and TRBJ2-3, with 7 bases matching TRBD2. Germline V gene sequence: CDR1 LNHDA, CDR2 SQIVND (reference sequence). The trim removed 6 bases at V and 2 bases at J, leaving 14 bases unmatched. CDR3 length equals 17 residues. The DNA for the CDR3 is TGTGCCAGTAGCATCTCCGGGACTACGGGACTCACAGATACGCAGTATTTT. This sequence encodes CASSISGTTGLTDTQYF.

The CDR3 region is CASSLMGSHNEQFF. The CDR3 nucleotides are TGTGCCAGCAGCTTAATGGGCAGCCACAATGAGCAGTTCTTC. This chain joins TRBV7-3 and TRBJ2-1; the D is unclear. Germline V gene lookup returns CDR1 SGHTA and CDR2 FQGTGA. The CDR3 has 14 amino acids. Trimming removed 1 base from V and 5 bases from J, with 9 bases in between. The complete variable domain, with remaining parts taken from reference TRBV7-3 and TRBJ2-1, reads GAGVSQTPSNKVTEKGKYVELRCDPISGHTALYWYRQSLGQGPEFLIYFQGTGAADDSGLPNDRFFAVRPEGSVSTLKIQRTERGDSAVYLCASSLMGSHNEQFFGPGTRLTVL.

This clone was seen only once. The rearrangement uses TRBV5-4 and TRBJ1-3, with D possibly being TRBD1 (5 bases). V lost 0 bases, J lost 3 bases, and 7 bases lay in between. Germline V gene sequence: CDR1 SGHNT, CDR2 YYREEE (reference sequence). This CDR3 is built from 14 residues. The CDR3: CASSLVGDGNTIYF. CDR3 nucleotide sequence: TGTGCCAGCAGCTTGGTAGGGGATGGAAACACCATATATTTT.

The table lists this clone with a few counts. The rearrangement uses TRBV7-9 and TRBJ1-1; TRBD1 agrees at 7 bases. Germline assignment: CDR1 SEHNR and CDR2 FQNEAQ (reference sequence). Trimming at V came to 4 bases and at J to 3 bases, leaving 2 bases not matched to a gene. CDR3 length: 13 residues. The CDR3 region has the DNA TGTGCCAGCAGCTCCCAGGGGGACACTGAAGCTTTCTTT. Protein product: CASSSQGDTEAFF.

The rearrangement uses TRBV5-1 and TRBJ1-2; TRBD1 aligns across 9 bases. The CDR3 is 15 amino acids. The junction had 10 bases not matched to a gene; V was cut back by 4 bases and J by 6 bases. CDR1 and CDR2 (germline): SGHRS, YFSETQ. The CDR3 nucleotides read TGCGCCAGCAGCGATGGGACAGGGCGACCTGATGGCTACACCTTC. Translating it yields CASSDGTGRPDGYTF. Full variable domain (missing parts from reference TRBV5-1 and TRBJ1-2): KAGVTQTPRYLIKTRGQQVTLSCSPISGHRSVSWYQQTPGQGLQFLFEYFSETQRNKGNFPGRFSGRQFSNSRSEMNVSTLELGDSALYLCASSDGTGRPDGYTFGSGTRLTVV.

CDR3: CASSQYQQAGTDTQYF. CDR3 coding DNA: TGTGCCAGCAGCCAATATCAACAAGCGGGCACAGATACGCAGTATTTT. The J gene is TRBJ2-3, the V gene TRBV3-1 (or the pseudogene TRBV3-2); TRBD2 might be the D (5 bases). In germline, CDR1 is LGHDT, CDR2 YNNKEL (reference sequence). V lost 2 bases and J 1 base, leaving 13 bases between the germline ends. The CDR3 contains 16 residues.

This rearrangement joins TRBV6-2 or TRBV6-3 to TRBJ2-7; 7 bases align to TRBD1. Losses at the gene ends were 6 bases for V and 1 base for J; bases not matched to a gene: 3. CDR3 length: 13 amino acids. Per germline, CDR1 MNHEY and CDR2 SVGEGT. Here the CDR3 reads CASSPTGSYEQYF. CDR3 DNA sequence: TGTGCCAGCAGCCCGACAGGGTCCTACGAGCAGTACTTC.

The rearrangement joins TRBV6-2 or TRBV6-3 to TRBJ1-1; TRBD1 matches at 9 bases. The V gene's germline CDR1 is MNHEY and CDR2 SVGEGT. J was trimmed by 11 bases and V by 0 bases; bases with no gene match: 10. This CDR3 has 15 amino acids. CDR3 DNA sequence: TGTGCCAGCAGTTACTCGACTTACAGGACAGGGGACGCTTTCTTT. Translated: CASSYSTYRTGDAFF.